These 20 T cell receptor beta chains were all obtained from the same sample, sequenced in a study of T cell responses to AZD1222 COVID-19 vaccine. Assay: immunoSEQ multiplex PCR; the TCRdb copy retains only in-frame clones and omits some. The table shows about 140,000 clones, with roughly 90% occurring only once. The source was peripheral blood, collected 28 days after the second AZD1222 dose. The receptors were gathered from an adult who received the AZD1222 COVID-19 vaccine.

The chain joins TRBV3-1 (or the pseudogene TRBV3-2) to TRBJ2-5; possibly TRBD1 for D (6 bases). The germline V and J ends were trimmed by 4 bases and 3 bases, with 15 bases remaining between them. This CDR3 contains 15 residues. Germline V gene lookup returns CDR1 LGHDT and CDR2 YNNKEL (reference sequence). Here the CDR3 reads CASSPQGYPEETQYF. The DNA of the CDR3 is TGTGCCAGCAGCCCGCAGGGGTATCCCGAAGAGACCCAGTACTTC.

The CDR3 region is CASSFQDDTEAFF. CDR3 DNA sequence: TGCGCCAGCAGCTTCCAGGATGACACTGAAGCTTTCTTT. The chain combines TRBV5-1 with TRBJ1-1; unclear D gene. The CDR3 runs 13 residues. The germline V gene has CDR1 SGHRS and CDR2 YFSETQ. V was shortened by 2 bases and J by 3 bases, with 8 bases between the two germline ends.

CDR3 in DNA: TGTGCCAGCAGCCCTAATGAGGTGATCTATGGCTACACCTTC. Translation: CASSPNEVIYGYTF. This chain uses TRBV28 with TRBJ1-2, with D uncertain. The CDR3 covers 14 residues. The germline V and J ends were trimmed by 6 bases and 4 bases, with 15 bases remaining between them. Germline lookup yields CDR1 MDHEN and CDR2 SYDVKM.

This chain links TRBV2 with TRBJ2-7; maybe TRBD2 (6 bases). Trimming took 1 base from V and 2 from J, leaving 12 bases between them. CDR3 length: 15 amino acids. Germline V gene data show CDR1 as SNHLY and CDR2 as FYNNEI. The CDR3 spells CASSEGTSRAYEQYF. For the CDR3, the DNA is TGTGCCAGCAGTGAAGGTACTAGCAGAGCCTACGAGCAGTACTTC.

J is TRBJ2-7 and V is TRBV7-7; D remains ambiguous. Germline V gene data show CDR1 as SSHAT and CDR2 as FNYEAQ (reference sequence). The CDR3 sequence is 13 residues long. V lost 4 bases and J 3 bases, leaving 10 bases between the germline ends. The CDR3 nucleotides read TGTGCCAGCAGCTCCGCCGTCTTCTACGAGCAGTACTTC. This codes for CASSSAVFYEQYF.

The chain combines TRBV4-1 with TRBJ2-2, with D possibly called TRBD1 or TRBD2 (5 bases each). This CDR3 has 16 residues. Germline CDR1 reads MGHRA; CDR2 reads YSYEKL. V lost 2 bases and J lost 5, with 15 bases in between. CDR3 sequence reads: CASSQSYGAATGELFF. The DNA for the CDR3 is TGCGCCAGCAGCCAATCTTACGGGGCAGCTACCGGGGAGCTGTTTTTT.

The chain uses TRBV20-1 and TRBJ1-6; weak D call: TRBD1 (5 bases). V was pared by 3 bases and J by 9 bases, with 12 bases between. The CDR3 runs 13 residues. CDR1 and CDR2 (germline): DFQATT, SNEGSKA (reference sequence). The CDR3 bases are TGCAGTGCTAGTCCCGGACAAGGTTCACCCCTCCACTTT. Residues: CSASPGQGSPLHF.

The gene calls are TRBV28 and TRBJ1-3, with D possibly TRBD1 on 6 matching bases. Germline values: CDR1 MDHEN, CDR2 SYDVKM. The germline V and J ends were trimmed by 10 bases and 0 bases, with 19 bases remaining between them. This CDR3 contains 16 residues. CDR3 loop: CAITPPGQFSGNTIYF. CDR3 coding DNA: TGTGCCATCACGCCCCCCGGACAGTTCTCTGGAAACACCATATATTTT.

This sequence joins TRBV5-1 and TRBJ2-3; D not resolved. This CDR3 has 14 residues. V lost 1 base, J lost 6 bases, and 12 bases lay in between. Per germline, CDR1 SGHRS and CDR2 YFSETQ. The CDR3, as DNA: TGCGCCAGCAGCTTGCAAGGGATCCGGGATACGCAGTATTTT. This codes for CASSLQGIRDTQYF.

The V call is TRBV5-4, the J call TRBJ2-7; TRBD2 matches at 8 bases. After removal of 0 bases from V and 2 bases from J, the junction contained 4 bases not matched to a gene. CDR3 length equals 15 residues. Germline-derived CDR1 and CDR2 are SGHNT and YYREEE (reference sequence). CDR3 DNA: TGTGCCAGCAGCTTGGCTAGCGGGTCTACCTACGAGCAGTACTTC. As protein: CASSLASGSTYEQYF.

V usage is TRBV6-5 and J usage is TRBJ2-7; 10 nucleotides match TRBD2. The CDR3 spans 15 residues. Germline CDR1 is MNHEY and CDR2 is SVGAGI. Unmatched junction bases numbered 5, after V lost 6 bases and J lost 0 bases. The CDR3 here is CASRQSGGVSYEQYF. Here the CDR3 DNA reads TGTGCCAGCAGACAAAGCGGGGGGGTCTCCTACGAGCAGTACTTC.

This clone was counted between two and nine times. The gene calls are TRBV4-3 and TRBJ2-7, with 9 bases aligning to TRBD1. The CDR3 totals 16 residues. Germline lookup yields CDR1 LGHNA and CDR2 YSLEER. Trimming removed 0 bases from V and 2 bases from J; junction bases left unmatched: 5. CDR3 in amino acids: CASSQEVGDRAYEQYF. The DNA for the CDR3 is TGCGCCAGCAGCCAAGAAGTCGGGGACAGGGCCTACGAGCAGTACTTC.

This clone was counted a single time. The chain links TRBV19 to TRBJ2-7; 7 nucleotides align to TRBD2. The CDR3 is 17 residues long. Germline assignment: CDR1 LNHDA and CDR2 SQIVND (reference sequence). V lost 1 base and J lost 0; bases outside the gene matches: 9. Written as DNA, the CDR3 is TGTGCCAGTAGTATAGGGTGGCTAGCGGAGAGCTCCTACGAGCAGTACTTC. It is translated as CASSIGWLAESSYEQYF.

This clone was found once. V is TRBV6-2 or TRBV6-3 and J is TRBJ1-5; no reliable D call. Germline V gene lookup returns CDR1 MNHEY and CDR2 SVGEGT. V lost 4 bases, J lost 9 bases, and 7 bases lay in between. The CDR3 has 11 amino acids. CDR3 in DNA: TGTGCCAGCAGTTCTGCCGGGCCCCAGCATTTT. Protein: CASSSAGPQHF.

The chain employs TRBV28 and TRBJ1-5; the D gene is possibly TRBD1 (6 bases). CDR3 size: 13 residues. CDR1 is MDHEN and CDR2 is SYDVKM in the germline V gene. V shed 2 bases and J shed 7 bases, with 9 bases lying between them. CDR3 DNA sequence: TGTGCCAGCAGTTTAGGGACATTCCAGCCCCAGCATTTT. Protein product: CASSLGTFQPQHF.

The chain joins TRBV13 to TRBJ1-5; D ambiguous. Trimming took off 1 base at V and 1 base at J, with 2 bases between the two ends. The length of the CDR3 is 13 residues. Per germline, CDR1 PRHDT and CDR2 FYEKMQ (reference sequence). CDR3 amino acids: CASSLASNQPQHF. CDR3 coding DNA: TGTGCCAGCAGCTTAGCCAGCAATCAGCCCCAGCATTTT.

V and J are TRBV5-1 and TRBJ1-1; D is ambiguous. V lost 2 bases and J 6 bases, leaving 14 bases between the germline ends. This CDR3 spans 14 amino acids. Germline values: CDR1 SGHRS, CDR2 YFSETQ. CDR3 nucleotide sequence: TGCGCCAGCAGCTTCGATCTGGGGAAGGCTGAAGCTTTCTTT. Its protein is CASSFDLGKAEAFF.

The V and J genes are TRBV6-2 or TRBV6-3 and TRBJ2-5, with TRBD2 as a possible D gene (6 bases). Germline V gene sequence: CDR1 MNHEY, CDR2 SVGEGT. This CDR3 is 15 amino acids long. Between the trimmed V and J ends, which lost 6 bases and 5 bases, there was a span of 19 bases. The CDR3 sequence: CASSKAGKGGETQYF. CDR3 sequence (DNA): TGTGCCAGCAGCAAGGCAGGGAAAGGAGGGGAGACCCAGTACTTC.

The chain joins TRBV7-2 to TRBJ1-2; possible D gene TRBD1, 6 bases. V was shortened by 1 base and J by 7 bases, with 16 bases between the two germline ends. CDR1 and CDR2 from the germline V gene are SGHTA and FQGNSA. There are 15 residues in the CDR3. The CDR3 bases are TGTGCCAGCAGCTTAGAGTGGGGCAGGGGTGGTGGCTACACCTTC. Protein sequence: CASSLEWGRGGGYTF.

This sequence joins TRBV5-1 and TRBJ2-5, with 9 bases identical to TRBD1. Unmatched junction bases numbered 5, after V lost 4 bases and J lost 4 bases. The germline gives CDR1 SGHRS, CDR2 YFSETQ. This CDR3 region has 14 residues. CDR3 residues: CASSDTGGGETQYF. Written as DNA, the CDR3 is TGCGCCAGCAGCGATACAGGGGGCGGAGAGACCCAGTACTTC.